This entry lists 13 T cell receptor beta chains sequenced from one sample in a study of cytomegalovirus exposure and HLA in healthy donors. A multiplex PCR was run with 60 Vbeta primers and 13 Jbeta primers. Measured with immunoSEQ multiplex PCR; TCRdb has only the in-frame clones, and not every one. The sample has roughly 150,000 clones, roughly 78% seen once; the top ten hold approximately 4.3%. The sample consisted of PBMCs. The receptors were sampled from a man aged 25-45 years in good health.

The chain employs TRBV10-3 and TRBJ2-7, with 8 nucleotides matching TRBD1. Germline V lookup: CDR1 ENHRY, CDR2 SYGVKD. Trimming removed 8 bases from V and 6 bases from J; junction bases left unmatched: 3. The CDR3 length is 11 residues. The CDR3 coding sequence is TGTGCCATCGCCAGGGGGCCCGAGCAGTACTTC. The encoded protein is CAIARGPEQYF.

The CDR3 protein is CASLGLAGTETQYF. CDR3 bases: TGTGCCAGCCTAGGACTAGCGGGAACAGAGACCCAGTACTTC. The chain uses TRBV7-9 and TRBJ2-5, with 12 bases that match TRBD2. There are 14 residues in the CDR3. Looked up from germline, CDR1 is SEHNR and CDR2 is FQNEAQ (reference sequence). J was trimmed by 4 bases and V by 8 bases; bases with no gene match: 5.

This clone was recorded a few times. The chain has TRBV28 and TRBJ2-3, with a weak D call TRBD1 (6 bases). Trimming removed 10 bases from V and 0 bases from J, with 14 bases in between. Germline V gene sequence: CDR1 MDHEN, CDR2 SYDVKM. CDR3 length: 14 residues. CDR3 region: CAISQGSSTDTQYF. In nucleotides, the CDR3 is TGTGCCATCTCCCAGGGGTCCAGCACAGATACGCAGTATTTT.

J is TRBJ1-2 and V is TRBV10-3; D gene unclear. Trimming pared 6 bases from V and 8 bases from J, leaving 16 bases between. The V gene's germline CDR1 is ENHRY and CDR2 SYGVKD. The CDR3 is 13 residues long. The CDR3 is CAIRTSGSGGYTF. CDR3 DNA: TGTGCCATCAGGACAAGTGGGTCGGGAGGCTACACCTTC.

The gene calls are TRBV6-1 and TRBJ1-4; possibly TRBD1 for D (5 bases). Trimming took off 1 base at V and 0 bases at J, with 9 bases between the two ends. Per the germline V gene, CDR1 is MNHNS and CDR2 is SASEGT. This CDR3 is built from 16 residues. In nucleotides, the CDR3 is TGTGCCAGCAGTGAAGGGGGCGGCACAACTAATGAAAAACTGTTTTTT. Its protein is CASSEGGGTTNEKLFF.

The chain is built from TRBV5-1 and TRBJ2-2, with TRBD1 matching over 7 bases. The J segment lost 1 base and the V segment lost 6 bases, leaving 6 bases of the junction unmatched. The CDR3 extends over 15 amino acids. CDR1 SGHRS and CDR2 YFSETQ come from the germline V gene. CDR3 amino acids: CASMRQGGNTGELFF. As DNA, the CDR3 is TGCGCCAGCATGAGACAGGGTGGGAACACCGGGGAGCTGTTTTTT.

The genes are TRBV28 and TRBJ2-7; possible D gene TRBD1, 5 bases. V gave up 4 bases and J gave up 4 bases, with 11 bases separating them. Germline CDR1 is MDHEN and CDR2 is SYDVKM. This CDR3 is built from 13 residues. The CDR3 nucleotides read TGTGCCAGCAGTTCCCAGGGTGGATACGAGCAGTACTTC. Residues: CASSSQGGYEQYF. Complete variable domain (other parts from reference TRBV28 and TRBJ2-7): DVKVTQSSRYLVKRTGEKVFLECVQDMDHENMFWYRQDPGLGLRLIYFSYDVKMKEKGDIPEGYSVSREKKERFSLILESASTNQTSMYLCASSSQGGYEQYFGPGTRLTVT.

This chain links TRBV7-3 with TRBJ1-2; TRBD1 is a possible D gene (5 bases). V shed 5 bases and J shed 8 bases, with 12 bases lying between them. Germline V gene data show CDR1 as SGHTA and CDR2 as FQGTGA. The CDR3 length is 12 residues. The CDR3 bases are TGTGCCAGCAGCCCCAACGGGGGGGGCTACACCTTC. Protein product: CASSPNGGGYTF.

The J gene is TRBJ2-5, the V gene TRBV7-8; 15 nucleotides agree with TRBD2. V lost 1 base, J lost 5 bases, and 2 bases stayed unmatched. In germline, CDR1 is SGHVS, CDR2 FQNEAQ. This CDR3 spans 16 amino acids. The CDR3 region is CASSLVGTSGRETQYF. For the CDR3, the DNA is TGTGCCAGCAGCTTAGTCGGGACTAGCGGGAGGGAGACCCAGTACTTC. The whole variable domain, filled in from reference TRBV7-8 and TRBJ2-5, reads GAGVSQSPRYKVAKRGQDVALRCDPISGHVSLFWYQQALGQGPEFLTYFQNEAQLDKSGLPSDRFFAERPEGSVSTLKIQRTQQEDSAVYLCASSLVGTSGRETQYFGPGTRLLVL.

In nucleotides, the CDR3 is TGTGCCAGCAGCTTGGGAGGGACAGGGGCCGGAAACACCATATATTTT. This sequence encodes CASSLGGTGAGNTIYF. V is TRBV5-6 and J is TRBJ1-3, with 10 positions matching TRBD1. The CDR3 has 16 residues. Germline V gene lookup returns CDR1 SGHDT and CDR2 YYEEEE. Germline trimming cut 0 bases from V and 4 bases from J; bases unmatched to any gene: 4.

This rearrangement joins TRBV7-9 to TRBJ1-6; D unclear. Per the germline V gene, CDR1 is SEHNR and CDR2 is FQNEAQ (reference sequence). V shed 2 bases and J shed 9 bases, with 11 bases lying between them. The CDR3 covers 14 residues. Here the CDR3 DNA reads TGTGCCAGCAGCTTAAAAATGGAGCTTTCACCCCTCCACTTT. It encodes CASSLKMELSPLHF.

The V call is TRBV5-1, the J call TRBJ2-1; 10 bases align to TRBD2. The CDR3 spans 15 residues. CDR1 and CDR2 from the germline V gene are SGHRS and YFSETQ. Trimming removed 2 bases from V and 2 bases from J; junction bases left unmatched: 1. This chain's CDR3 is CASSLTSGTYNEQFF. The DNA for the CDR3 is TGCGCCAGCAGCTTAACTAGCGGGACCTACAATGAGCAGTTCTTC.

The rearrangement links TRBV10-1 to TRBJ1-1, with D uncertain. Germline CDR1 WNHNN, CDR2 SYGVQD (reference sequence). V shed 6 bases and J shed 3 bases, with 11 bases lying between them. The CDR3 runs 13 residues. The CDR3 coding sequence is TGCGCCAGCAGCGAACTCCCTGACACTGAAGCTTTCTTT. Translated, it gives CASSELPDTEAFF.